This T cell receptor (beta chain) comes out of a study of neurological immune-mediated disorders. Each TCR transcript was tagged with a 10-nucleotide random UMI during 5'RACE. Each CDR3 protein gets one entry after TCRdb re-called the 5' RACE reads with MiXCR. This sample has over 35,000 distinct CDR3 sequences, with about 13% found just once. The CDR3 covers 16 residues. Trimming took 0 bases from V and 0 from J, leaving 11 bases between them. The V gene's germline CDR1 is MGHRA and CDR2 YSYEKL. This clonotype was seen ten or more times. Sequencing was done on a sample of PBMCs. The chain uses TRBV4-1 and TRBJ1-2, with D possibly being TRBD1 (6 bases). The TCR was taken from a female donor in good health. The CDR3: CASSQDQGTTNYGYTF. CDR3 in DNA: TGCGCCAGCAGCCAAGATCAGGGGACAACTAACTATGGCTACACCTTC.